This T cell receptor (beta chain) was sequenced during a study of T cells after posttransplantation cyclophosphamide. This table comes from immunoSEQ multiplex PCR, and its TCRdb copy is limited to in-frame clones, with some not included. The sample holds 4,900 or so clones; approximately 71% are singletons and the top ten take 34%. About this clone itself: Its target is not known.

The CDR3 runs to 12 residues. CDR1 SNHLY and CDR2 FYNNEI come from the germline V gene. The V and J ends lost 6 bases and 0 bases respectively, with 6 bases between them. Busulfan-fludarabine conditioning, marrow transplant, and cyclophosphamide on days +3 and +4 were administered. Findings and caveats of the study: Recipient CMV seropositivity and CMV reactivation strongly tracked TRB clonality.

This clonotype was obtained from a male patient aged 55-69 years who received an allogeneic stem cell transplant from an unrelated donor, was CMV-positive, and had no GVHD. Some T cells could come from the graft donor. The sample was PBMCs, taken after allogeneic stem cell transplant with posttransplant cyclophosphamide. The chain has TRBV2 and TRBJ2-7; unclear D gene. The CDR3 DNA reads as TGTGCCAGCAGGGAGAGCTCCTACGAGCAGTACTTC. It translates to CASRESSYEQYF.